This TCR beta chain is drawn from a study of T cell responses to AZD1222 COVID-19 vaccine. The table came from immunoSEQ multiplex PCR; TCRdb's copy has only in-frame clones and leaves some out. The table has 110,000 or so clones, 88% seen once. Between the trimmed V and J ends, which lost 1 base and 4 bases, there was a span of 13 bases. CDR1 is SGHNT, CDR2 YYREEE, per germline (reference sequence). This CDR3 region has 15 residues. This sequence joins TRBV5-4 and TRBJ2-3; D possibly uses TRBD1 or TRBD2 (5 bases each). The origin of this receptor is an adult in good health. The specimen comprised peripheral blood, sampled on day 0 of MenACWY control vaccination. CDR3 amino acids: CASSLRDGAPDTQYF. The CDR3 coding sequence is TGTGCCAGCAGCTTGAGGGACGGAGCCCCAGATACGCAGTATTTT.